The present entry profiles one TCR beta chain with its context. Its antigen is unknown. The data were taken from a study of Ad26.COV2.S vaccination and SARS-CoV-2 variants. Study overall: The vaccine Ad26.COV2.S was put into the muscle once, or twice with 56 days between.

Study outcomes and limitations: It was found that vaccine and placebo recipients had similar non-spike TCR breadth. Spike-specific CD8+ and CD4+ T cell responses reportedly showed substantial breadth after vaccination.

Clones were read by immunoSEQ multiplex PCR, and TCRdb kept only the in-frame ones, dropping some. The sample has some 480,000 clones; 87% are singletons. Germline V gene lookup returns CDR1 MNHEY and CDR2 SMNVEV (reference sequence). The CDR3 is 15 amino acids. V shed 1 base and J shed 7 bases, with 16 bases lying between them. The treatment was: around 19 received Ad26.COV2.S at low or high dose, single or two shots; 5 received placebo; per-sample allocation not given. Collection of the samples took place on day 63 after the first injection of vaccine or placebo. The TCR originated in a person between 18 and 59 years old who received the Ad26.COV2.S COVID-19 vaccine or a placebo. Sequences were derived from peripheral blood, sampled in a trial of Ad26.COV2.S vaccine versus placebo. V gene TRBV27 combines with J gene TRBJ1-1, with no clear D. The CDR3 loop reads CASSLFPTVVDEAFF. The CDR3, as DNA: TGTGCCAGCAGTTTATTCCCCACCGTAGTCGATGAAGCTTTCTTT.